This T cell receptor beta chain appears in the sequencing data of a study of PD-1 blockade in classical Hodgkin lymphoma. Of note for this clone: The antigen remains unidentified.

The time point denotes: cycle 4 day 1 (C4D1), after less than 7 weeks of nivolumab. In every patient, relapse followed autologous stem cell transplantation, while exposure to brentuximab vedotin differed. Each best response was a complete response, a partial response or progressive disease. Notes on the study in general: As was reported, newly diagnosed patients showed lower baseline TCR diversity than healthy donors did.

Clones were sequenced by immunoSEQ multiplex PCR, and TCRdb holds only the in-frame ones, with some missing. This sample carries about 31,000 clones, 81% of them seen once, and the ten largest clones take about 15%. The CDR3 is 15 amino acids. Germline assignment: CDR1 WSHSY and CDR2 SAAADI. Between the trimmed V and J ends, which lost 2 bases and 8 bases, there was a span of 18 bases. This specimen was peripheral blood mononuclear cells (PBMCs), taken before the fourth cycle of nivolumab. The TCR comes from a human donor with classical Hodgkin lymphoma. This chain links TRBV10-2 with TRBJ1-2, with D maybe TRBD1 (6 bases). CDR3 sequence: CASSEARGRVRGYTF. For the CDR3, the DNA is TGCGCCAGCAGTGAGGCTCGGGGGCGAGTTCGCGGCTACACCTTC.